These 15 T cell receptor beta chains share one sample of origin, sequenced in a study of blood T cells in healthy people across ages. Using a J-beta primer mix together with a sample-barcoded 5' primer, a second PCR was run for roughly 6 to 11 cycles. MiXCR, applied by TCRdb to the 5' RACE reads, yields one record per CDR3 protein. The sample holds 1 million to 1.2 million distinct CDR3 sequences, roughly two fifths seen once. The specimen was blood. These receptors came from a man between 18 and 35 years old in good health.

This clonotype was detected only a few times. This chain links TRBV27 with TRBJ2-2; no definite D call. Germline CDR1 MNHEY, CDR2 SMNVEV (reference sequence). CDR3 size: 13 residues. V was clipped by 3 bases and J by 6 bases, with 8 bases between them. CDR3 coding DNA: TGTGCCAGCAGTTTGGGTCGGGCCGGGGAGCTGTTTTTT. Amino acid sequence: CASSLGRAGELFF.

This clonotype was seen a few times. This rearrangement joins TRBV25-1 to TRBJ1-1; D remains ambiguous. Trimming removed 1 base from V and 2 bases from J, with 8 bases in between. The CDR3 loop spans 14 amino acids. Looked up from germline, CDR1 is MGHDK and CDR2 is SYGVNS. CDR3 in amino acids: CASSESGKNTEAFF. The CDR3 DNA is TGTGCCAGCAGTGAATCCGGAAAAAACACTGAAGCTTTCTTT.

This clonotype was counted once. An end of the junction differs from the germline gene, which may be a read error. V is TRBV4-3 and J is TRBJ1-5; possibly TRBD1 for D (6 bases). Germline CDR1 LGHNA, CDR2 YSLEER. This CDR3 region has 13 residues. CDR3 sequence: CASSQDLGQPRHF. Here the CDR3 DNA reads TGCGCCAGCAGCCAAGATCTAGGACAGCCCCGGCATTTT.

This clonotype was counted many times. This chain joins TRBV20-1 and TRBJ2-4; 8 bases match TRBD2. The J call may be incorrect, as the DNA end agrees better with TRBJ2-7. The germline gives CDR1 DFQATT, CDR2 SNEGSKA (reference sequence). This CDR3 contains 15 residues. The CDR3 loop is CSAFSRTSGNYEQYF. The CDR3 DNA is TGCAGTGCTTTCTCGCGCACTAGCGGAAACTACGAGCAGTACTTC.

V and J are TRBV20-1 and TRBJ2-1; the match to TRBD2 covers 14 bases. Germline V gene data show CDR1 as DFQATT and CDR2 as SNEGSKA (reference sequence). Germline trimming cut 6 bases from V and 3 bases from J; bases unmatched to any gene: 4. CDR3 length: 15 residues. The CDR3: CSARLAGGLYNEQFF. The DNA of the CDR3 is TGCAGTGCGAGACTAGCGGGGGGGCTCTACAATGAGCAGTTCTTC.

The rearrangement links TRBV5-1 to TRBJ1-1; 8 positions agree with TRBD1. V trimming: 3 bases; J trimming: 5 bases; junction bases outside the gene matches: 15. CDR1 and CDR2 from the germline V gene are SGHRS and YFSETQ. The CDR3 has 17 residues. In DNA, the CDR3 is TGCGCCAGCAGCTACAACTGGAAGAAACAGGGGGTGACTGAAGCTTTCTTT. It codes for CASSYNWKKQGVTEAFF.

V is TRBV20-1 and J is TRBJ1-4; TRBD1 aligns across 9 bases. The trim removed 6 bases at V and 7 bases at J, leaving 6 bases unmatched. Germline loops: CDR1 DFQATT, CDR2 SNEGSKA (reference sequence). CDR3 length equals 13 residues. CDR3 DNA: TGCAGTGCAAACAGGGGGCGGGGTGAAAAACTGTTTTTT. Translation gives CSANRGRGEKLFF.

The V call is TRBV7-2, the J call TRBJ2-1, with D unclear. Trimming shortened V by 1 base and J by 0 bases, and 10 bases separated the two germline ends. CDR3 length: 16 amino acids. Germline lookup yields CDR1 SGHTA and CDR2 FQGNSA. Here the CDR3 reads CASSLGSLSSYNEQFF. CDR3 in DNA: TGTGCCAGCAGCTTAGGTAGCTTGAGCTCCTACAATGAGCAGTTCTTC.

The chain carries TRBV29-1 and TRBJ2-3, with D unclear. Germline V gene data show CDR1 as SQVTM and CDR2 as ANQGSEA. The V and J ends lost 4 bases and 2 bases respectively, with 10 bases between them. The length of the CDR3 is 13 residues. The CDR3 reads CSVVTAYTDTQYF. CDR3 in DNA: TGCAGCGTTGTAACGGCTTACACAGATACGCAGTATTTT.

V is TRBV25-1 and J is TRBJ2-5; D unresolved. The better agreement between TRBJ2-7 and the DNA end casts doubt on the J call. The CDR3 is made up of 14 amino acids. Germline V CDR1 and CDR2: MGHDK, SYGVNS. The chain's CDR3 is CASSAPPAAYEQYF. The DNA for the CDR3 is TGTGCCAGCAGTGCTCCACCGGCAGCATACGAGCAGTACTTC.

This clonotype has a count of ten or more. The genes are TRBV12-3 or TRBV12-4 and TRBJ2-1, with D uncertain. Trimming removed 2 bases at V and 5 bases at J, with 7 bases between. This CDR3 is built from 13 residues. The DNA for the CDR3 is TGTGCCAGCAGTTTATCCACAGACAATGAGCAGTTCTTC. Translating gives CASSLSTDNEQFF.

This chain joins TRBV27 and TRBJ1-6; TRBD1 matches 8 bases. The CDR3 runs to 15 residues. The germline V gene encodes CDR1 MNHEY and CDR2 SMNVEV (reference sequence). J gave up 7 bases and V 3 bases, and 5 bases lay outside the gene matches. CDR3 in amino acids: CASSFTGGANSPLHF. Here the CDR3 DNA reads TGTGCCAGCAGTTTCACAGGGGGTGCCAATTCACCCCTCCACTTT.

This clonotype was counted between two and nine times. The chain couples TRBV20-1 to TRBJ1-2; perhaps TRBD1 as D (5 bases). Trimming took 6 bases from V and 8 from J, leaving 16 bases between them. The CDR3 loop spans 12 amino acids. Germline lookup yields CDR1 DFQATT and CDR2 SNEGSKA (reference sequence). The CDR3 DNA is TGCAGTGCGGGACGCGGGGCGGGAGGCTACACCTTC. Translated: CSAGRGAGGYTF.

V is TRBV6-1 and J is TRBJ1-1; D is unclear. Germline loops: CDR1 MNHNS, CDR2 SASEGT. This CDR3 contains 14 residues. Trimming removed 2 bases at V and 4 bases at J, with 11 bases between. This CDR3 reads CASSEWGFSTEAFF. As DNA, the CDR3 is TGTGCCAGCAGTGAATGGGGATTCAGCACTGAAGCTTTCTTT.

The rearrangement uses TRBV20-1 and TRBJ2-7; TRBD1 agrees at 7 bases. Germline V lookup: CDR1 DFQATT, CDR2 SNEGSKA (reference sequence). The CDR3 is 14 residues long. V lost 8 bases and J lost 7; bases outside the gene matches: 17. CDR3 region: CSTTGAGSYNEQYF. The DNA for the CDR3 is TGCAGTACTACAGGGGCCGGCTCCTACAATGAGCAGTACTTC.